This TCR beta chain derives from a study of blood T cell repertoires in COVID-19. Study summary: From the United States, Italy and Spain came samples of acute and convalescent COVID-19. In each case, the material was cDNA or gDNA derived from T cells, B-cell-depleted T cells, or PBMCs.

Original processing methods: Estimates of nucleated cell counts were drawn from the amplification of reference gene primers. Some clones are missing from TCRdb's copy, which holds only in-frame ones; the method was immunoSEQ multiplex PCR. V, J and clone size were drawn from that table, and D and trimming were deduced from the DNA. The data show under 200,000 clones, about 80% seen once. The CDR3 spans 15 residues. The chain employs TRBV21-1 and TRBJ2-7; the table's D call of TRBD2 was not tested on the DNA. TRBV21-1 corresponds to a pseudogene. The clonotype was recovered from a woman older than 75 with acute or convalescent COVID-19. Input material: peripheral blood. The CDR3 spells CASTLGGPVSYEQYF. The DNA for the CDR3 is TGTGCCAGCACACTGGGAGGGCCAGTCTCCTACGAGCAGTACTTC.